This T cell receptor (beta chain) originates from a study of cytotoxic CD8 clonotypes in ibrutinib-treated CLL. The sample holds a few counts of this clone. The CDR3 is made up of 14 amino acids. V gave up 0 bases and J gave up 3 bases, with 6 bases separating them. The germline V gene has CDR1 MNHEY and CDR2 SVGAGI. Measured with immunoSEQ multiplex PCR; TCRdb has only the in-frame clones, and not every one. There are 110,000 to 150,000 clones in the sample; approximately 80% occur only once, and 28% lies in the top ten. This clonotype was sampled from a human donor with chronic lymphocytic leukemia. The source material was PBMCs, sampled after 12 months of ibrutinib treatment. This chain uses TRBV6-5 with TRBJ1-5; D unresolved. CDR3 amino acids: CASSYSKSNQPQHF. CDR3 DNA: TGTGCCAGCAGTTACTCGAAATCCAATCAGCCCCAGCATTTT.